This entry lists 2 T cell receptor beta chains sequenced from one sample in a study of Tregs in tolerant kidney transplant recipients. Data came from immunoSEQ multiplex PCR; TCRdb stores just in-frame clones and leaves some out. The sample totals more than 45,000 clones. This sample comprised CD4+ T cells from blood, obtained before the transplant. The receptors come from a human donor who received a combined kidney and bone marrow transplant.

For this clone: The read finishes 3 residues shy of the CDR3 end, and the germline J gene is used to complete it. V and J are TRBV19 and TRBJ2-7, with 8 nucleotides matching TRBD1. The CDR3 consists of 14 residues. V lost 3 bases and J lost 2; bases outside the gene matches: 3. Germline-derived CDR1 and CDR2 are LNHDA and SQIVND (reference sequence). The DNA read from the CDR3 is TGTGCCAGTAGTATCAACAGGGGGGCCTACGAG. Translation: CASSINRGAYE. The whole CDR3 protein is CASSINRGAYEQYF.

As for this clone: The read ends 3 residues shy of where the CDR3 ends; the end is completed using the germline J gene. V is TRBV7-9 and J is TRBJ2-7; 9 nucleotides match TRBD2. The CDR3 is 15 amino acids. Trimming removed 5 bases from V and 2 bases from J; junction bases left unmatched: 7. Germline V CDR1 and CDR2: SEHNR, FQNEAQ (reference sequence). The CDR3 bases that were read are TGTGCCAGCAGCCCCCAGGGACTAGCAACCTACGAG. It codes for CASSPQGLATYE. The complete CDR3 sequence is CASSPQGLATYEQYF. Together with reference TRBV7-9 and TRBJ2-7, the CDR3 gives the full variable domain: DTGVSQNPRHKITKRGQNVTFRCDPISEHNRLYWYRQTLGQGPEFLTYFQNEAQLEKSRLLSDRFSAERPKGSFSTLEIQRTEQGDSAMYLCASSPQGLATYEQYFGPGTRLTVT.